A single sample gave rise to the 28 T cell receptor beta chains below, sequenced in a study of regulatory T cells in long-lasting Graves disease. Arm-PCR of CDR3 regions and iRepertoire HTBI primers were the basis on which TCR beta libraries were built. TCRdb re-derived calls from the multiplex PCR reads in MiXCR, one entry per CDR3 protein. The sample contains approximately 500,000 distinct CDR3 sequences, roughly 21% of which appear only once. The sample's time point: persistent/refractory GD, antithyroid drugs over 5 years with positive TRAb. Isolated PBMC RNA provided the starting material for the TCR library. Material: peripheral blood mononuclear cells (PBMCs), obtained when the disease was refractory, from a patient treated with antithyroid drugs. The receptors come from a female donor with Graves disease.

This clonotype occurred many times. This chain links TRBV18 with TRBJ2-5; perhaps TRBD2 as D (5 bases). In germline, CDR1 is KGHSH, CDR2 LQKENI. V dropped 8 bases and J dropped 5 bases, with 15 bases sitting between them. The CDR3 loop spans 13 amino acids. CDR3 residues: CASSPLRGETQYF. The CDR3 DNA sequence: TGTGCCAGCAGTCCCCTACGGGGTGAGACCCAGTACTTC.

This clonotype occurred many times. The rearrangement links TRBV9 to TRBJ2-7; D unresolved. The CDR3 sequence is 13 residues long. Trimming left V 0 bases short and J 2 bases short, with 6 bases between. The germline V gene encodes CDR1 SGDLS and CDR2 YYNGEE. CDR3: CASSVGGTYEQYF. For the CDR3, the DNA is TGTGCCAGCAGCGTAGGGGGTACCTACGAGCAGTACTTC. The full variable domain, in which reference TRBV9 and TRBJ2-7 provide the parts outside the CDR3, is DSGVTQTPKHLITATGQRVTLRCSPRSGDLSVYWYQQSLDQGLQFLIQYYNGEERAKGNILERFSAQQFPDLHSELNLSSLELGDSALYFCASSVGGTYEQYFGPGTRLTVT.

This clonotype showed up just a few times. The chain links TRBV29-1 to TRBJ2-1; D is unresolved. Germline CDR1 is SQVTM and CDR2 is ANQGSEA. The CDR3 covers 11 residues. Trimming removed 5 bases at V and 7 bases at J, with 9 bases between. CDR3 residues: CSVPVGNEQFF. In DNA form, the CDR3 reads TGCAGCGTTCCTGTGGGGAATGAGCAGTTCTTC.

The rearrangement uses TRBV28 and TRBJ2-3; 7 nucleotides line up with TRBD2. In germline, CDR1 is MDHEN, CDR2 SYDVKM. V was pared by 2 bases and J by 2 bases, with 7 bases of the junction left unmatched. The CDR3 covers 16 residues. This chain's CDR3 is CASSLGASGYTDTQYF. The CDR3 DNA sequence: TGTGCCAGCAGTTTAGGGGCTAGCGGATACACAGATACGCAGTATTTT.

The chain carries TRBV12-3 or TRBV12-4 and TRBJ2-5, with TRBD1 identical over 7 bases. The V and J ends lost 5 bases and 4 bases, in that order; junction bases with no gene match: 7. The CDR3 contains 14 residues. The CDR3 here is CASSPPTGRETQYF. The DNA for the CDR3 is TGTGCCAGCAGTCCCCCGACAGGGAGAGAGACCCAGTACTTC.

This chain joins TRBV6-9 and TRBJ1-5, with unresolved D. Trimming took 3 bases from V and 1 from J, leaving 7 bases between them. CDR3 length: 14 residues. CDR1 and CDR2 (germline): MNHGY, SVAAGI. The CDR3 protein is CASSYSASNQPQHF. The CDR3 DNA follows: TGTGCCAGCAGTTACTCTGCGAGCAATCAGCCCCAGCATTTT.

In the case of this clonotype: A much larger clone differs from this one at a single base, so this may be a read error. The chain's CDR3 is CSARDLVGGPNTGELFF. DNA of the CDR3: TGCAGTGCTAGAGATCTAGTGGGGGGTCCGAACACCGGGGAGCTGTTTTTT. J is TRBJ2-2 and V is TRBV20-1; tentatively, D is TRBD2 (6 bases). This CDR3 is built from 17 residues. The germline CDR1 and CDR2 sequences are DFQATT and SNEGSKA (reference sequence). V was shortened by 0 bases and J by 0 bases, with 14 bases between the two germline ends.

As concerns this clonotype: A much larger clone differs by one base, so this may be a read error. V and J are TRBV28 and TRBJ2-5, with 9 bases fitting TRBD2. V lost 3 bases and J lost 7; bases outside the gene matches: 9. Germline loops: CDR1 MDHEN, CDR2 SYDVKM. This CDR3 spans 15 amino acids. In DNA, the CDR3 is TGTGCCAGCAGTTTGGGACTAGCTAGCCGGGTGACCCAGTACTTC. This sequence encodes CASSLGLASRVTQYF. Full variable domain (rest looked up from reference TRBV28 and TRBJ2-5): DVKVTQSSRYLVKRTGEKVFLECVQDMDHENMFWYRQDPGLGLRLIYFSYDVKMKEKGDIPEGYSVSREKKERFSLILESASTNQTSMYLCASSLGLASRVTQYFGPGTRLLVL.

This clonotype was seen ten or more times. The chain uses TRBV12-3 or TRBV12-4 and TRBJ1-5, with 10 positions matching TRBD1. V lost 6 bases to trimming and J lost 2 bases; unmatched junction nucleotides: 4. CDR3 size: 15 residues. CDR3 sequence reads: CASRFGTGGNQPQHF. CDR3 bases: TGTGCCAGCAGGTTTGGGACAGGGGGCAATCAGCCCCAGCATTTT.

A note on this clonotype: A much larger clonotype is one base distant, so this may be a read error. The chain has TRBV2 and TRBJ1-3, with 10 bases aligning to TRBD1. Germline CDR1 SNHLY, CDR2 FYNNEI. The length of the CDR3 is 17 residues. The CDR3 sequence: CASRRVDRGLMGYTIHF. DNA of the CDR3: TGTGCCAGCAGACGGGTCGACAGGGGGCTTATGGGCTACACCATACATTTT.

The chain employs TRBV2 and TRBJ1-2, with 7 bases identical to TRBD1. The ends lost 7 bases at V and 6 bases at J; junction bases unmatched: 11. Germline V gene sequence: CDR1 SNHLY, CDR2 FYNNEI. The CDR3 spans 14 residues. CDR3 nucleotide sequence: TGTGCCAGCAATCTAAGACAGGGTTTTAATGGCTACACCTTC. The encoded protein is CASNLRQGFNGYTF.

V is TRBV7-9 and J is TRBJ1-6; D is perhaps TRBD1 (5 bases). Trimming took off 2 bases at V and 7 bases at J, with 15 bases between the two ends. CDR1 is SEHNR, CDR2 FQNEAQ, per germline (reference sequence). The CDR3 runs 16 residues. Written as DNA, the CDR3 is TGTGCCAGCAGCTTATCCGGGACCCTACTCAATTCACCCCTCCACTTT. Residues: CASSLSGTLLNSPLHF.

This chain joins TRBV7-9 and TRBJ1-6; 8 bases line up with TRBD1. V lost 5 bases, J lost 9 bases, and 9 bases stayed unmatched. The CDR3 spans 15 residues. Germline V gene lookup returns CDR1 SEHNR and CDR2 FQNEAQ (reference sequence). The CDR3 spells CASSLGTGGISPLHF. As DNA, the CDR3 is TGTGCCAGCAGCCTCGGGACAGGAGGGATTTCACCCCTCCACTTT.

The V call is TRBV5-1, the J call TRBJ1-1, with D tentatively TRBD1 (5 bases). V was clipped by 4 bases and J by 13 bases, with 23 bases between them. The CDR3 length is 14 residues. Germline V CDR1 and CDR2: SGHRS, YFSETQ. The CDR3 spells CASSLDPGRDGGFF. CDR3 coding DNA: TGCGCCAGCAGCCTTGACCCTGGCCGGGACGGAGGTTTCTTT.

This clonotype showed up many times. The chain combines TRBV20-1 with TRBJ2-7; the match to TRBD1 covers 7 bases. The CDR3 runs 15 residues. Germline CDR1 and CDR2: DFQATT and SNEGSKA (reference sequence). The V gene end was trimmed by 4 bases and the J gene end by 3 bases; junction bases not matched to a gene: 12. CDR3 DNA: TGCAGTGCTAACCCGACCGGGACAGTTTACTACGAGCAGTACTTC. It is translated as CSANPTGTVYYEQYF.

The rearrangement links TRBV5-1 to TRBJ1-2; TRBD1 agrees at 11 bases. Per the germline V gene, CDR1 is SGHRS and CDR2 is YFSETQ. The V gene end was trimmed by 9 bases and the J gene end by 7 bases; junction bases not matched to a gene: 11. The length of the CDR3 is 14 residues. The CDR3 here is CATKLGTGGAGYTF. The CDR3 nucleotides read TGCGCCACCAAGCTCGGGACAGGGGGAGCTGGCTACACCTTC.

The J gene is TRBJ2-2, the V gene TRBV28; no clear D. This CDR3 is built from 13 residues. Germline loops: CDR1 MDHEN, CDR2 SYDVKM. V was shortened by 5 bases and J by 6 bases, with 10 bases between the two germline ends. CDR3 protein: CASSRRPAGELFF. The CDR3 region has the DNA TGTGCCAGCAGTCGCCGCCCGGCCGGGGAGCTGTTTTTT.

The gene calls are TRBV5-1 and TRBJ2-7; a possible D gene is TRBD2 (7 bases). V was clipped by 4 bases and J by 5 bases, with 19 bases between them. The CDR3 consists of 15 residues. Germline assignment: CDR1 SGHRS and CDR2 YFSETQ. This CDR3 is CASSPSKGGLDEQYF. The CDR3 DNA reads as TGCGCCAGCAGCCCATCCAAGGGGGGGCTGGACGAGCAGTACTTC.

This clonotype has only a few counts. V is TRBV5-4 and J is TRBJ2-7; 9 nucleotides align to TRBD2. The J segment lost 5 bases and the V segment lost 3 bases, leaving 12 bases of the junction unmatched. The CDR3 is made up of 16 amino acids. The germline gives CDR1 SGHNT, CDR2 YYREEE (reference sequence). CDR3 in amino acids: CASSSYLAGDRNEQYF. For the CDR3, the DNA is TGTGCCAGCAGCTCGTATTTAGCGGGAGACAGGAACGAGCAGTACTTC. The full variable domain, in which reference TRBV5-4 and TRBJ2-7 provide the parts outside the CDR3, is ETGVTQSPTHLIKTRGQQVTLRCSSQSGHNTVSWYQQALGQGPQFIFQYYREEENGRGNFPPRFSGLQFPNYSSELNVNALELDDSALYLCASSSYLAGDRNEQYFGPGTRLTVT.

This clonotype occurred a few times. The V gene is TRBV9, the J gene TRBJ1-2, with D unresolved. V was pared by 7 bases and J by 7 bases, with 20 bases between. This CDR3 has 14 amino acids. In germline, CDR1 is SGDLS, CDR2 YYNGEE. Here the CDR3 DNA reads TGTGCCAGCTCTCCCCGGGCCAGCACTCCTGGCTACACCTTC. Translating gives CASSPRASTPGYTF.

The rearrangement uses TRBV7-6 and TRBJ1-6, with D possibly TRBD1 on 5 matching bases. Trimming stripped 5 bases from V and 6 bases from J, with 20 bases between. The CDR3 loop spans 17 amino acids. Germline V gene lookup returns CDR1 SGHVS and CDR2 FNYEAQ. The CDR3 DNA follows: TGTGCCAGCAGCCCTCTCCGAGGCAGGGAGGTTAATTCACCCCTCCACTTT. Translating it yields CASSPLRGREVNSPLHF.

This clonotype was counted ten times or more. This rearrangement joins TRBV28 to TRBJ1-2; 9 bases are shared with TRBD1. In germline, CDR1 is MDHEN, CDR2 SYDVKM. The CDR3 is 16 residues long. Trimming took 6 bases from V and 4 from J; bases not matched to a gene: 12. Here the CDR3 DNA reads TGTGCCAGCAGCTCCGCCTCCGGGACAGGGCTCTATGGCTACACCTTC. Translation gives CASSSASGTGLYGYTF.

This clonotype was found many times. In nucleotides, the CDR3 is TGCGCCAGCAGCCCCGATATGAACACTGAAGCTTTCTTT. Protein product: CASSPDMNTEAFF. The J gene is TRBJ1-1, the V gene TRBV5-1; no firm D call. The CDR3 extends over 13 amino acids. The V and J ends lost 4 bases and 0 bases respectively, with 7 bases between them. Germline values: CDR1 SGHRS, CDR2 YFSETQ. Looking up the rest from reference TRBV5-1 and TRBJ1-1 gives the full variable domain: KAGVTQTPRYLIKTRGQQVTLSCSPISGHRSVSWYQQTPGQGLQFLFEYFSETQRNKGNFPGRFSGRQFSNSRSEMNVSTLELGDSALYLCASSPDMNTEAFFGQGTRLTVV.

This clonotype was counted ten times or more. This rearrangement joins TRBV28 to TRBJ1-1; the D is unclear. V was trimmed by 6 bases and J by 6 bases, leaving 14 bases between them. Germline CDR1 reads MDHEN; CDR2 reads SYDVKM. This CDR3 spans 13 amino acids. The CDR3 here is CASSLTTGAEAFF. The DNA for the CDR3 is TGTGCCAGCAGCCTGACAACGGGCGCTGAAGCTTTCTTT.

This clonotype occurred many times. The rearrangement links TRBV6-1 to TRBJ2-2, with no clear D. Trimming shortened V by 10 bases and J by 0 bases, and 15 bases separated the two germline ends. The germline gives CDR1 MNHNS, CDR2 SASEGT. The CDR3 is 15 amino acids. CDR3 protein: CATKTPPPNTGELFF. CDR3 in DNA: TGTGCCACCAAAACCCCCCCCCCGAACACCGGGGAGCTGTTTTTT.

This clonotype was recorded many times. The germline gene is not matched at one end of the junction; a read error may be the cause. The CDR3 DNA reads as TGTGCCAGCAGTCAAGAGGGTAGCAATCAGCCCCAGCATTTT. It codes for CASSQEGSNQPQHF. This chain uses TRBV3-1 with TRBJ1-5, with D hard to call. The germline CDR1 and CDR2 sequences are LGHDT and YNNKEL (reference sequence). The length of the CDR3 is 14 residues.

This clonotype was counted ten times or more. A read error may account for a junction end that differs from germline. The V and J genes are TRBV12-3 or TRBV12-4 and TRBJ2-4, with a tentative D call TRBD1 (6 bases). CDR3 length: 12 amino acids. CDR3 nucleotides: TGTGCCAGCAGTCCCTCCGGGACACCACCAATCTTC. It is translated as CASSPSGTPPIF.

The rearrangement uses TRBV29-1 and TRBJ1-2; tentatively, D is TRBD1 (5 bases). V was trimmed by 6 bases and J by 0 bases, leaving 11 bases between them. The CDR3 consists of 13 residues. The germline CDR1 and CDR2 sequences are SQVTM and ANQGSEA. DNA for the CDR3: TGCAGCGTGGGGCCACCTACTAACTATGGCTACACCTTC. This sequence encodes CSVGPPTNYGYTF.